The 16 T cell receptor beta chains in this list originate from one sample, sequenced in a study of control samples from healthy donors and cancer patients. Clones were read by immunoSEQ multiplex PCR, and TCRdb kept only the in-frame ones, dropping some. The sample holds 90,000 to 100,000 clones, around 80% seen once. Sequenced input: blood. The receptors stem from a woman in her 30s in good health.

The rearrangement links TRBV6-6 to TRBJ2-6; 8 nucleotides line up with TRBD1. Trimming removed 5 bases from V and 0 bases from J; junction bases left unmatched: 6. Germline V gene lookup returns CDR1 MNHNY and CDR2 SVGAGI (reference sequence). The CDR3 covers 17 residues. CDR3 nucleotides: TGTGCCAGCAGTCCTCAGGGGGCGGGCTCTGGGGCCAACGTCCTGACTTTC. The encoded protein is CASSPQGAGSGANVLTF.

The chain joins TRBV5-4 to TRBJ2-7; 7 positions match TRBD1. Germline-derived CDR1 and CDR2 are SGHNT and YYREEE (reference sequence). Trimming removed 5 bases from V and 4 bases from J; junction bases left unmatched: 15. This CDR3 comprises 16 residues. Here the CDR3 reads CASRSWGSTGPYEQYF. The CDR3, as DNA: TGTGCCAGCAGGAGTTGGGGGTCGACAGGGCCTTACGAGCAGTACTTC.

The J gene is TRBJ1-4, the V gene TRBV7-9; TRBD1 is a possible D gene (6 bases). Trimming stripped 4 bases from V and 3 bases from J, with 9 bases between. The CDR3 spans 14 residues. In germline, CDR1 is SEHNR, CDR2 FQNEAQ (reference sequence). CDR3: CASSSDRANEKLFF. CDR3 coding DNA: TGTGCCAGCAGCTCGGACAGAGCTAATGAAAAACTGTTTTTT.

J is TRBJ2-2 and V is TRBV5-1, with D unresolved. CDR3 length: 14 amino acids. Trimming removed 5 bases from V and 6 bases from J, with 14 bases in between. Germline values: CDR1 SGHRS, CDR2 YFSETQ. CDR3 in DNA: TGCGCCAGCAGTCGTTCACGGGTGGCCGGGGAGCTGTTTTTT. Its protein product is CASSRSRVAGELFF.

This rearrangement joins TRBV25-1 to TRBJ2-7; 10 bases are a match to TRBD1. CDR1 and CDR2 (germline): MGHDK, SYGVNS. V shed 4 bases, J shed 3 bases, and the junction held 6 bases outside the gene matches. CDR3 length: 15 amino acids. The CDR3 DNA sequence: TGTGCCAGCAGTGGGCGACAGGGGGCCTTCTACGAGCAGTACTTC. Encoded protein: CASSGRQGAFYEQYF.

This clone turned up a few times. V and J are TRBV2 and TRBJ2-1; 10 bases line up with TRBD2. Germline V gene lookup returns CDR1 SNHLY and CDR2 FYNNEI. The CDR3 contains 13 residues. V lost 10 bases to trimming and J lost 10 bases; unmatched junction nucleotides: 10. The CDR3 sequence: CATLAGGVGEQFF. Here the CDR3 DNA reads TGTGCCACCTTAGCGGGGGGCGTGGGGGAGCAGTTCTTC. The variable domain in full, with the rest retrieved from reference TRBV2 and TRBJ2-1, is EPEVTQTPSHQVTQMGQEVILRCVPISNHLYFYWYRQILGQKVEFLVSFYNNEISEKSEIFDDQFSVERPDGSNFTLKIRSTKLEDSAMYFCATLAGGVGEQFFGPGTRLTVL.

The rearrangement links TRBV30 to TRBJ1-2; 8 nucleotides agree with TRBD1. The CDR3 is made up of 14 amino acids. The ends lost 4 bases at V and 5 bases at J; junction bases unmatched: 9. The germline V gene encodes CDR1 GTSNPN and CDR2 SVGIG (reference sequence). The CDR3 DNA sequence: TGTGCCTGGATCCCGGCAGGGGGCTTATATGGCTACACCTTC. Protein sequence: CAWIPAGGLYGYTF.

The chain is built from TRBV7-2 and TRBJ1-2; tentative D call: TRBD1 (5 bases). Germline CDR1 SGHTA, CDR2 FQGNSA. Trimming shortened V by 0 bases and J by 6 bases, and 8 bases separated the two germline ends. The length of the CDR3 is 13 residues. CDR3 protein: CASSLAGGNGYTF. Here the CDR3 DNA reads TGTGCCAGCAGCTTAGCGGGGGGGAATGGCTACACCTTC.

The chain carries TRBV19 and TRBJ1-1; D gene ambiguous. Germline V gene sequence: CDR1 LNHDA, CDR2 SQIVND (reference sequence). The CDR3 spans 12 residues. Between the trimmed V and J ends, which lost 4 bases and 5 bases, there was a span of 8 bases. The DNA of the CDR3 is TGTGCCAGTAGTACAGCCCGTACTGAAGCTTTCTTT. This encodes CASSTARTEAFF.

The chain carries TRBV19 and TRBJ2-2, with 8 bases fitting TRBD1. The V and J ends lost 6 bases and 4 bases, in that order; junction bases with no gene match: 1. Germline V gene data show CDR1 as LNHDA and CDR2 as SQIVND (reference sequence). This CDR3 region has 13 residues. The CDR3 region is CASRTGVTGELFF. The CDR3 nucleotides are TGTGCCAGTAGGACAGGGGTCACCGGGGAGCTGTTTTTT. Together with reference TRBV19 and TRBJ2-2, the CDR3 gives the full variable domain: DGGITQSPKYLFRKEGQNVTLSCEQNLNHDAMYWYRQDPGQGLRLIYYSQIVNDFQKGDIAEGYSVSREKKESFPLTVTSAQKNPTAFYLCASRTGVTGELFFGEGSRLTVL.

The chain couples TRBV12-3 or TRBV12-4 to TRBJ1-6; D not resolved. Trimming cost V 6 bases and J 7 bases, with 10 bases left between them. CDR3 length: 13 residues. CDR3 coding DNA: TGTGCCAGCAGCCGGGTTGGGAATTCACCCCTCCACTTT. Amino acid sequence: CASSRVGNSPLHF.

This chain joins TRBV19 and TRBJ1-2, with D possibly matching TRBD1 (6 bases). The CDR3 has 15 amino acids. CDR1 and CDR2 from the germline V gene are LNHDA and SQIVND (reference sequence). V was shortened by 5 bases and J by 4 bases, with 17 bases between the two germline ends. CDR3 sequence: CASSHADRNPYGYTF. The CDR3 DNA reads as TGTGCCAGTAGTCACGCTGACAGGAACCCCTATGGCTACACCTTC.

This clone was observed once. The genes are TRBV7-8 and TRBJ2-2; tentative D call: TRBD2 (5 bases). The CDR3 covers 15 residues. In germline, CDR1 is SGHVS, CDR2 FQNEAQ. Trimming left V 5 bases short and J 4 bases short, with 14 bases between. The CDR3 here is CASSPSGKPTGELFF. In DNA, the CDR3 is TGTGCCAGCAGCCCCTCGGGGAAACCCACCGGGGAGCTGTTTTTT.

This clone was found once. The gene calls are TRBV27 and TRBJ2-7, with TRBD1 matching over 9 bases. J gave up 4 bases and V 1 base, and 5 bases lay outside the gene matches. CDR3 length equals 15 residues. Germline assignment: CDR1 MNHEY and CDR2 SMNVEV (reference sequence). CDR3 sequence: CASSLLGQGGYEQYF. The CDR3 bases are TGTGCCAGCAGTTTATTGGGACAGGGAGGGTACGAGCAGTACTTC.

The chain combines TRBV24-1 with TRBJ2-1, with D perhaps TRBD2 (6 bases). The CDR3 is 11 residues long. The germline CDR1 and CDR2 sequences are KGHDR and SFDVKD. The V end was cut by 3 bases, the J end by 15 bases, with 11 bases between. The CDR3 spells CATSDGLLLFF. Here the CDR3 DNA reads TGTGCCACCAGTGATGGACTATTGTTGTTCTTC.

The count of this clone is one. The chain uses TRBV25-1 and TRBJ2-4; 7 bases line up with TRBD2. The CDR3 consists of 15 residues. V gave up 2 bases and J gave up 1 base; unmatched junction bases: 2. Germline V CDR1 and CDR2: MGHDK, SYGVNS. DNA for the CDR3: TGTGCCAGCAGTGAAAACGGGGGGGCCAAAAACATTCAGTACTTC. As protein: CASSENGGAKNIQYF.